The T cell receptor (beta chain) under discussion was sequenced for a study of T cells in Graves' hyperthyroidism and ophthalmopathy. V lost 2 bases, J lost 0 bases, and 8 bases lay in between. The CDR3 spans 15 residues. CDR1 and CDR2 from the germline V gene are ENHRY and SYGVKD. Amplified regions were TCR beta CDR3 sequences from RNA transcripts. HTBI primers drove first-round RT-PCR of the TCR CDR3. TCRdb called the multiplex PCR reads again in MiXCR, with one record for every CDR3 protein. Of fewer than 600,000 distinct CDR3 sequences detected, roughly 15% appear once; the ten largest clones hold over 11%. When ophthalmopathy did not progress within 18 months, Graves' hyperthyroidism was considered stable.

The sequenced sample was blood. This chain joins TRBV10-3 and TRBJ1-5, with D unclear. The source of this sequence is a middle-aged woman with Graves' hyperthyroidism. In nucleotides, the CDR3 is TGTGCCATCAGTGAGAAAGGAATTAGCAATCAGCCCCAGCATTTT. The encoded protein is CAISEKGISNQPQHF.